This T cell receptor beta chain was found in a study of T cells in tumors after PD-1 blockade. General study points: Some novel exhausted tumor clones appeared in pre-treatment blood, suggesting peripheral recruitment.

The protocol was immunoSEQ multiplex PCR, while the TCRdb copy is restricted to in-frame clones and leaves out a portion. In the table there are about 10,000 clones, over 50% of which are singletons. Site-matched primary tumor biopsies were taken before and after PD-1 blockade. Comments on this clone: Its target is not known.

Trimming shortened V by 5 bases and J by 2 bases, and 10 bases separated the two germline ends. This CDR3 has 13 amino acids. Germline CDR1 reads LNHDA; CDR2 reads SQIVND (reference sequence). The material was tumor tissue, obtained after anti-PD-1 treatment. The clonotype originates from a human donor with basal cell carcinoma. This chain connects TRBV19 to TRBJ2-7; no clear D. DNA of the CDR3: TGTGCCAGTAGTCGTCAACCCGCCTACGAGCAGTACTTC. Amino acids: CASSRQPAYEQYF.